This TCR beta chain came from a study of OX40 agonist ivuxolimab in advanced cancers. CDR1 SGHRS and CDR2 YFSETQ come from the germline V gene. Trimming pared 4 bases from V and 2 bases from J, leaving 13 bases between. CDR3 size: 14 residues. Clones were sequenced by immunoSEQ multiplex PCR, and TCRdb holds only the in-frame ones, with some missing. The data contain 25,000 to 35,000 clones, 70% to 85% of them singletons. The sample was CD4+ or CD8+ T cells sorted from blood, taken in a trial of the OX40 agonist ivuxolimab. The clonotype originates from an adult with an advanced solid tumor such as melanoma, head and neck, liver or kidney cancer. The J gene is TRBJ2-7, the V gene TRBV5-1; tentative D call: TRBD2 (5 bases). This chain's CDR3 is CASSPAGLAYEQYF. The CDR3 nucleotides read TGCGCCAGCAGCCCGGCGGGTTTGGCCTACGAGCAGTACTTC. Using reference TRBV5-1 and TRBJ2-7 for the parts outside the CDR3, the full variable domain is KAGVTQTPRYLIKTRGQQVTLSCSPISGHRSVSWYQQTPGQGLQFLFEYFSETQRNKGNFPGRFSGRQFSNSRSEMNVSTLELGDSALYLCASSPAGLAYEQYFGPGTRLTVT.